Detailed here is one T cell receptor beta chain. The source of the sample is a study of blood T cell repertoires in COVID-19. Study background: Some COVID-19 samples were acute and others convalescent; all came from the United States, Italy and Spain. T cells, B-cell-depleted T cells, or PBMCs provided the cDNA or gDNA that served as material.

Per the original methods: Estimates of nucleated cell counts were drawn from the amplification of reference gene primers. Sequencing was performed with immunoSEQ multiplex PCR; in TCRdb, only in-frame clones are kept and a portion is missing. V and J calls and clone size follow that table, whereas D and trimming were derived from the DNA. The sample lists some 230,000 clones; more than 80% were seen once. This CDR3 is 16 amino acids long. Trimming cost V 7 bases and J 4 bases; bases outside gene matches: 13. This clonotype was sampled from a man between 25 and 39 years old who had recovered from COVID-19. Specimen: peripheral blood. The genes are TRBV5-3 and TRBJ2-7, with 11 bases matching TRBD1. TRBV5-3 is labeled an ORF, and its function is uncertain. In nucleotides, the CDR3 is TGTGCCAGAGGCCCCAGGAGGGACAGGGGGTTTTACGAGCAGTACTTC. It codes for CARGPRRDRGFYEQYF.